Here is one TCR beta chain with its context. Its specificity is unknown. The sample originates from a study of T cells in localized non-small cell lung cancer. Study observations and caveats: Sequencing was limited to one tumor region, leaving the possibility of heterogeneity open.

The repertoire was sequenced with immunoSEQ multiplex PCR; TCRdb's copy has only in-frame clones and lacks some. Of 38,000 or so clones listed, around 81% are singletons. V lost 5 bases and J 0 bases, leaving 8 bases between the germline ends. The CDR3 has 14 residues. CDR1 and CDR2 (germline): SEHNR, FQNEAQ (reference sequence). The chain recombines TRBV7-9 with TRBJ1-3, with D hard to call. Sequenced here: peripheral blood mononuclear cells, sampled before any cancer treatment. The receptor comes from a male donor aged 60 or over with stage II lung adenocarcinoma. CDR3 residues: CASSPYYSGNTIYF. In DNA, the CDR3 is TGTGCCAGCAGCCCTTATTACTCTGGAAACACCATATATTTT. Using reference TRBV7-9 and TRBJ1-3 for the parts outside the CDR3, the full variable domain is DTGVSQNPRHKITKRGQNVTFRCDPISEHNRLYWYRQTLGQGPEFLTYFQNEAQLEKSRLLSDRFSAERPKGSFSTLEIQRTEQGDSAMYLCASSPYYSGNTIYFGEGSWLTVV.